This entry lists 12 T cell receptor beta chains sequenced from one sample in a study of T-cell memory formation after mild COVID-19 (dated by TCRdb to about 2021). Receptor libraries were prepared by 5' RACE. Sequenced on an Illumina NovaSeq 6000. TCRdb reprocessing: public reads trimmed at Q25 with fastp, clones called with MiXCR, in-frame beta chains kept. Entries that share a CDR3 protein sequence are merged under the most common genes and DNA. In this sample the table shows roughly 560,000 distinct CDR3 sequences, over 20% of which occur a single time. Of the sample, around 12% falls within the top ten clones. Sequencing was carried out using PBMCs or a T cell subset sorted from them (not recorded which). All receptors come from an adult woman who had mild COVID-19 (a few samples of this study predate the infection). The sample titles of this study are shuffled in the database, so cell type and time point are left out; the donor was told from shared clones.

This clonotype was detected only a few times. CDR3 loop: CASSLGEYGYTF. In nucleotides, the CDR3 is TGCGCCAGCAGCTTGGGGGAGTATGGCTACACCTTC. The chain joins TRBV5-1 to TRBJ1-2, with no clear D. Looked up from germline, CDR1 is SGHRS and CDR2 is YFSETQ. CDR3 length: 12 residues. V dropped 0 bases and J dropped 5 bases, with 5 bases sitting between them.

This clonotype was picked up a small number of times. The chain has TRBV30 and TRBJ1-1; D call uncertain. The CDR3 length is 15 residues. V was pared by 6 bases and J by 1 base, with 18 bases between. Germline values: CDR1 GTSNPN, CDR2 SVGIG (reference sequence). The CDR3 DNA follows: TGTGCCTGCAAAGACGGACCCACTGGGAACACTGAAGCTTTCTTT. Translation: CACKDGPTGNTEAFF.

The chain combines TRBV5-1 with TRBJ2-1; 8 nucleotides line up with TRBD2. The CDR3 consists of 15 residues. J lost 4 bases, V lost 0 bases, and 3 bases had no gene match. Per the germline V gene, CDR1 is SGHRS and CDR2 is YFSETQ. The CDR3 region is CASSLGSGNYNEQFF. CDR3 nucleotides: TGCGCCAGCAGCTTGGGTAGCGGGAATTACAATGAGCAGTTCTTC.

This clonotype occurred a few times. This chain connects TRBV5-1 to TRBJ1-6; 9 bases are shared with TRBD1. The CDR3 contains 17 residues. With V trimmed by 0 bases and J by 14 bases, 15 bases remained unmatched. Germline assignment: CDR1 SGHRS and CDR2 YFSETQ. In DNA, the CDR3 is TGCGCCAGCAGCTTGGCCTTATTGGACAGGGGCGATGGGGCCCTCCACTTT. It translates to CASSLALLDRGDGALHF.

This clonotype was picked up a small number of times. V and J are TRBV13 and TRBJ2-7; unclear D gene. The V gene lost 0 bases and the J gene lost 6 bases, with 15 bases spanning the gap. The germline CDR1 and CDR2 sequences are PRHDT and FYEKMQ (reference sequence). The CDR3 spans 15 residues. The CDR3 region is CASSLGVSTGSEQYF. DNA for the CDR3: TGTGCCAGCAGCTTAGGAGTCAGTACGGGTAGCGAGCAGTACTTC.

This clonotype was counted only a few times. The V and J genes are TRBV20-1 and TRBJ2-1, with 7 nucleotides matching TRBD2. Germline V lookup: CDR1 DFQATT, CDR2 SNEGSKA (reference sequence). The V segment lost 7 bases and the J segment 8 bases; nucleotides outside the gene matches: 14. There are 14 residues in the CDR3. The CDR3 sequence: CSEASGTGSDEQFF. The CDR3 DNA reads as TGCAGTGAGGCTAGCGGTACGGGATCCGATGAGCAGTTCTTC.

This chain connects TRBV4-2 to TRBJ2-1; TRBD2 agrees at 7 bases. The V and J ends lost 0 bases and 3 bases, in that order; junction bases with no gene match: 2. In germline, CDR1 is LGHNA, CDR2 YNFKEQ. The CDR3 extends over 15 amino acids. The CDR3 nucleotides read TGTGCCAGCAGCCAAGAGGCGGGGGTCTACAATGAGCAGTTCTTC. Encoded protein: CASSQEAGVYNEQFF.

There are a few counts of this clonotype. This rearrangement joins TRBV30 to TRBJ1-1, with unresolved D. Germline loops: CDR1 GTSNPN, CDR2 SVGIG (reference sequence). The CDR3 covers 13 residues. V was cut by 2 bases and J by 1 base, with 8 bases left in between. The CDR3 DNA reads TGTGCCTGGAGTTATAGATCGAACACTGAAGCTTTCTTT. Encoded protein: CAWSYRSNTEAFF. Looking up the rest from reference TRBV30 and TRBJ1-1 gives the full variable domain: SQTIHQWPATLVQPVGSPLSLECTVEGTSNPNLYWYRQAAGRGLQLLFYSVGIGQISSEVPQNLSASRPQDRQFILSSKKLLLSDSGFYLCAWSYRSNTEAFFGQGTRLTVV.

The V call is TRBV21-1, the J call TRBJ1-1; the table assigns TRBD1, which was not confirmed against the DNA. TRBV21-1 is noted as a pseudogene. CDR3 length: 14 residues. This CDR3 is CASSKRGANTEAFF. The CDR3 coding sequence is TGTGCCAGCAGCAAAAGGGGGGCGAACACTGAAGCTTTCTTT.

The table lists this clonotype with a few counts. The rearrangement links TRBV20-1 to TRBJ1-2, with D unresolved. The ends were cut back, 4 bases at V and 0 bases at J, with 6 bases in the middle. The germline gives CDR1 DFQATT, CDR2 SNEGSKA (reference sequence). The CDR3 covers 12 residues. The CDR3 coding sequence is TGCAGTGCTATCATAGCTAACTATGGCTACACCTTC. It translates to CSAIIANYGYTF.

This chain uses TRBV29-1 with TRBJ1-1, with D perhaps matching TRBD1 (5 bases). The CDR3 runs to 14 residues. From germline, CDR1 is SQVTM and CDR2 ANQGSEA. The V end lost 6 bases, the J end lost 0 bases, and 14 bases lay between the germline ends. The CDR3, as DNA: TGCAGCGTCAACAGGCCTGGGCTGAACACTGAAGCTTTCTTT. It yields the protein CSVNRPGLNTEAFF.

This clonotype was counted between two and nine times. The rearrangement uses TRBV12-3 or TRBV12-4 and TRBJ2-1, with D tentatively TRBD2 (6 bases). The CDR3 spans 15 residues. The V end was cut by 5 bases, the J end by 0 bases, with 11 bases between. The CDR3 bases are TGTGCCAGCAGTCCTATAGCGGTCTCCTACAATGAGCAGTTCTTC. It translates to CASSPIAVSYNEQFF.